These 10 T cell receptor beta chains were sequenced from one sample in a study of CD8 T cells in ankylosing spondylitis. From the 5' RACE reads, TCRdb called clonotypes with MiXCR, one entry per CDR3 protein. Among some 330,000 distinct CDR3 sequences listed, 7.5% to 9% were seen once. Notes on the study in general: Made up of eight highly homologous variants, a TCR beta motif appeared characteristic of ankylosing spondylitis blood.

No antigen has been identified for these receptors. The sequencing input was blood, either unsorted or a sorted T cell fraction (not recorded which). The receptors stem from a male donor with ankylosing spondylitis.

Only a few counts were recorded for this clonotype. This chain links TRBV6-6 with TRBJ1-5; no definite D call. V was cut by 8 bases and J by 9 bases, with 17 bases left in between. The CDR3 is 13 amino acids. The V gene's germline CDR1 is MNHNY and CDR2 SVGAGI (reference sequence). CDR3 region: CASHMAPIWPQHF. In DNA, the CDR3 is TGTGCCAGCCATATGGCCCCGATTTGGCCCCAGCATTTT.

This clonotype was seen more than once but under ten times. The chain carries TRBV11-1 and TRBJ2-5, with a tentative D call TRBD2 (5 bases). The germline CDR1 and CDR2 sequences are SGHAT and FQDESV (reference sequence). Trimming removed 6 bases at V and 0 bases at J, with 14 bases between. This CDR3 is 15 amino acids long. The CDR3 coding sequence is TGTGCCAGCAGGGGGAGAGGCGTAAACCAAGAGACCCAGTACTTC. As protein: CASRGRGVNQETQYF.

Only a few counts were recorded for this clonotype. The chain joins TRBV12-3 or TRBV12-4 to TRBJ2-7; D possibly uses TRBD1 or TRBD2 (5 bases each). Trimming took 5 bases from V and 9 from J, leaving 14 bases between them. CDR3 length: 12 residues. The CDR3 bases are TGTGCCAGCAGTATCGGGGCCCTAAGGCAGTACTTC. It encodes CASSIGALRQYF.

V usage is TRBV5-6 and J usage is TRBJ2-7; perhaps TRBD1 as D (5 bases). There are 13 residues in the CDR3. Germline lookup yields CDR1 SGHDT and CDR2 YYEEEE. V lost 0 bases, J lost 3 bases, and 7 bases lay in between. The CDR3 loop is CASSLGGHYEQYF. CDR3 bases: TGTGCCAGCAGCTTGGGGGGCCACTACGAGCAGTACTTC.

The V and J genes are TRBV2 and TRBJ1-2; 8 bases are shared with TRBD1. V dropped 6 bases and J dropped 7; count of bases not matched to a gene: 10. Germline V CDR1 and CDR2: SNHLY, FYNNEI. The CDR3 length is 14 residues. CDR3 sequence: CASRAGQGPSGYTF. CDR3 coding DNA: TGTGCCAGCAGGGCCGGACAGGGCCCCTCTGGCTACACCTTC. Drawing the rest from reference TRBV2 and TRBJ1-2, the complete variable domain is EPEVTQTPSHQVTQMGQEVILRCVPISNHLYFYWYRQILGQKVEFLVSFYNNEISEKSEIFDDQFSVERPDGSNFTLKIRSTKLEDSAMYFCASRAGQGPSGYTFGSGTRLTVV.

This sequence joins TRBV15 and TRBJ2-7; TRBD2 matches at 9 bases. From germline, CDR1 is LNHNV and CDR2 YYDKDF (reference sequence). The CDR3 runs to 18 residues. Unmatched junction bases numbered 9, after V lost 0 bases and J lost 0 bases. CDR3 sequence reads: CATSRDWTSAGSSYEQYF. The CDR3, as DNA: TGTGCCACCAGCAGAGATTGGACTAGCGCTGGAAGCTCCTACGAGCAGTACTTC.

This CDR3 reads CSVGATGELFF. DNA for the CDR3: TGCAGCGTGGGAGCAACCGGGGAGCTGTTTTTT. The rearrangement links TRBV29-1 to TRBJ2-2; D is possibly TRBD2 (5 bases). The germline CDR1 and CDR2 sequences are SQVTM and ANQGSEA. With 6 bases removed from V and 5 bases from J, the gap between germline ends came to 7 bases. This CDR3 contains 11 residues.

The J gene is TRBJ2-3, the V gene TRBV28, with D perhaps TRBD2 (6 bases). The germline CDR1 and CDR2 sequences are MDHEN and SYDVKM. The length of the CDR3 is 14 residues. The germline V and J ends were trimmed by 8 bases and 5 bases, with 17 bases remaining between them. Here the CDR3 reads CASARAAGRDTQYF. As DNA, the CDR3 is TGTGCCAGCGCCCGGGCGGCGGGACGAGATACGCAGTATTTT. The whole variable domain, remainder taken from reference TRBV28 and TRBJ2-3, is DVKVTQSSRYLVKRTGEKVFLECVQDMDHENMFWYRQDPGLGLRLIYFSYDVKMKEKGDIPEGYSVSREKKERFSLILESASTNQTSMYLCASARAAGRDTQYFGPGTRLTVL.

The sample holds many counts of this clonotype. A junction end diverges from the germline sequence, so it may reflect a read error. The J gene is TRBJ1-1, the V gene TRBV7-2, with unresolved D. There are 12 residues in the CDR3. Per germline, CDR1 SGHTA and CDR2 FQGNSA. CDR3: CASSLAGMDPWF. The CDR3 coding sequence is TGTGCCAGCAGCTTAGCGGGGATGGACCCCTGGTTT.

This clonotype was detected a few times. The J gene is TRBJ2-7, the V gene TRBV25-1, with D perhaps TRBD1 (5 bases). Trimming removed 3 bases at V and 4 bases at J, with 13 bases between. The CDR3 has 14 amino acids. Germline loops: CDR1 MGHDK, CDR2 SYGVNS. CDR3 sequence: CASSETDSYYEQYF. Written as DNA, the CDR3 is TGTGCCAGCAGTGAGACAGATTCGTATTACGAGCAGTACTTC.